One sample yielded the 29 T cell receptor beta chains listed below, sequenced in a study of T cell repertoires in cytomegalovirus infection (dated by TCRdb to between 2018 and 2021). Instrument used: Illumina HiSeq 1500. In TCRdb, the public reads were trimmed at Q25 with fastp and aligned with MiXCR, with productive beta chains retained. For every CDR3 protein sequence, its rows merge into one entry that carries the most common genes and DNA. The sample profile shows hundreds of thousands of distinct CDR3 sequences; about a sixth of them were found once. The ten largest clonotypes hold approximately 10% of the sample. Sequencing was performed on PBMCs. These receptors all stem from a human donor in good health (CMV status not recorded). Some clones in this sample may be carry-over from other donors' samples.

There are many counts of this clonotype. The V gene is TRBV7-2, the J gene TRBJ1-2, with 9 bases that match TRBD1. V was clipped by 2 bases and J by 8 bases; unmatched bases: 3. This CDR3 comprises 13 residues. The germline CDR1 and CDR2 sequences are SGHTA and FQGNSA. The CDR3 here is CASSLRTGEGYTF. DNA for the CDR3: TGTGCCAGCAGCTTAAGGACAGGGGAGGGCTACACCTTC.

There are a few counts of this clonotype. J is TRBJ1-1 and V is TRBV15; D is unresolved. V lost 0 bases and J lost 8, with 13 bases in between. The CDR3 sequence is 14 residues long. Germline V gene sequence: CDR1 LNHNV, CDR2 YYDKDF (reference sequence). The CDR3 DNA is TGTGCCACCAGCAGAGAAATGGGTAGTTCCGAAGCTTTCTTT. This translates into CATSREMGSSEAFF.

There are many counts of this clonotype. The V and J genes are TRBV10-3 and TRBJ2-7; D is possibly TRBD1 (5 bases). V dropped 3 bases and J dropped 4 bases, with 10 bases sitting between them. Germline loops: CDR1 ENHRY, CDR2 SYGVKD. CDR3 length: 13 amino acids. The CDR3, as DNA: TGTGCCATCAGTGAAGGTCAGGGTTACGAGCAGTACTTC. Translation: CAISEGQGYEQYF.

CDR3 residues: CASSMDRSQETQYF. Written as DNA, the CDR3 is TGTGCCAGTAGTATGGACAGATCGCAAGAGACCCAGTACTTC. The chain employs TRBV19 and TRBJ2-5; D is perhaps TRBD1 (6 bases). The germline V gene has CDR1 LNHDA and CDR2 SQIVND (reference sequence). There are 14 residues in the CDR3. V was shortened by 3 bases and J by 2 bases, with 10 bases between the two germline ends.

This clonotype has a count of ten or more. V and J are TRBV12-3 or TRBV12-4 and TRBJ2-5; TRBD2 matches at 7 bases. The V and J ends lost 0 bases and 14 bases, in that order; junction bases with no gene match: 9. This CDR3 has 13 amino acids. DNA of the CDR3: TGTGCCAGCAGTTTAGCGCTGAGGACTAGAAATTACTTC. It yields the protein CASSLALRTRNYF.

CDR3 protein: CSAEIPAGGREQYF. Here the CDR3 DNA reads TGCAGTGCTGAGATCCCAGCGGGGGGGCGGGAGCAGTACTTC. The chain combines TRBV20-1 with TRBJ2-7; 10 positions match TRBD2. Germline CDR1 is DFQATT and CDR2 is SNEGSKA (reference sequence). Losses at the gene ends were 5 bases for V and 7 bases for J; bases not matched to a gene: 11. The CDR3 is 14 residues long.

There are many counts of this clonotype. The gene calls are TRBV7-9 and TRBJ1-4; unclear D gene. V was pared by 5 bases and J by 7 bases, with 8 bases between. CDR3 length: 12 residues. In germline, CDR1 is SEHNR, CDR2 FQNEAQ (reference sequence). The CDR3 spells CASSQLREKLFF. As DNA, the CDR3 is TGTGCCAGCAGCCAACTCCGTGAAAAACTGTTTTTT.

Of note for this clonotype: A much larger clone lies a single base off, so this may be a read error. This sequence joins TRBV11-3 and TRBJ1-1, with D uncertain. The CDR3 is 12 residues long. Germline V CDR1 and CDR2: SGHNT, YENEEA. Trimming removed 5 bases at V and 7 bases at J, with 11 bases between. DNA for the CDR3: TGTGCCAGCAGCCCAGACCGGGGTGAAGCTTTCTTT. Protein sequence: CASSPDRGEAFF.

The chain uses TRBV2 and TRBJ1-1; D gene unclear. Germline V gene data show CDR1 as SNHLY and CDR2 as FYNNEI. V dropped 7 bases and J dropped 8 bases, with 17 bases sitting between them. The CDR3 covers 13 residues. In nucleotides, the CDR3 is TGTGCCAGCACCCCCCGCGCGACTTCAGAAGCTTTCTTT. This codes for CASTPRATSEAFF.

The V gene is TRBV23-1, the J gene TRBJ2-7; D ambiguous. TRBV23-1 is filed as an ORF, its function uncertain. V shed 5 bases and J shed 1 base, with 21 bases lying between them. CDR3 length equals 17 residues. The CDR3 protein is CASSSTCEVFASYEQYF. Written as DNA, the CDR3 is TGCGCCAGCAGTTCAACTTGCGAGGTCTTCGCATCCTACGAGCAGTACTTC.

The CDR3 nucleotides read TGTGCCAGCAGTTACTCTGGACTAGCGGGAAAATCTAACAATGAGCAGTTCTTC. Its protein is CASSYSGLAGKSNNEQFF. The rearrangement uses TRBV6-2 or TRBV6-3 and TRBJ2-1, with 12 bases lining up with TRBD2. J was trimmed by 5 bases and V by 0 bases; bases with no gene match: 8. The V gene's germline CDR1 is MNHEY and CDR2 SVGEGT. This CDR3 spans 18 amino acids.

This clonotype was seen repeatedly, ten times or more. The chain links TRBV7-2 to TRBJ2-2; 8 bases fit TRBD2. With V trimmed by 5 bases and J by 4 bases, 3 bases remained unmatched. The CDR3 spans 14 residues. Germline V CDR1 and CDR2: SGHTA, FQGNSA. CDR3 coding DNA: TGTGCCAGCAGCCGGGCGGGAGGCACCGGGGAGCTGTTTTTT. It specifies CASSRAGGTGELFF.

The chain links TRBV5-4 to TRBJ2-1; 7 bases map to TRBD1. Trimming took 3 bases from V and 5 from J; bases not matched to a gene: 2. The CDR3 covers 13 residues. The germline gives CDR1 SGHNT, CDR2 YYREEE (reference sequence). CDR3 coding DNA: TGTGCCAGCAGCTGGGACAGCCACAATGAGCAGTTCTTC. This sequence encodes CASSWDSHNEQFF.

This clonotype was observed a handful of times. The V call is TRBV6-2 or TRBV6-3, the J call TRBJ2-3, with D unresolved. Germline V gene lookup returns CDR1 MNHEY and CDR2 SVGEGT. The CDR3 is 16 amino acids. Deletions cut 0 bases from V and 5 bases from J, with 15 bases between. For the CDR3, the DNA is TGTGCCAGCAGTTACTCGTCTCGGATATGGGGAGATACGCAGTATTTT. It translates to CASSYSSRIWGDTQYF.

There are a few counts of this clonotype. The chain has TRBV7-8 and TRBJ2-1; 7 nucleotides line up with TRBD2. The CDR3 has 16 residues. From germline, CDR1 is SGHVS and CDR2 FQNEAQ. V lost 5 bases, J lost 0 bases, and 7 bases stayed unmatched. CDR3 DNA: TGTGCCAGCAGCCTCCTAGCGGATAGCTCCTACAATGAGCAGTTCTTC. Its translation: CASSLLADSSYNEQFF. Supplemented by reference TRBV7-8 and TRBJ2-1, the full variable domain reads GAGVSQSPRYKVAKRGQDVALRCDPISGHVSLFWYQQALGQGPEFLTYFQNEAQLDKSGLPSDRFFAERPEGSVSTLKIQRTQQEDSAVYLCASSLLADSSYNEQFFGPGTRLTVL.

This clonotype has ten or more counts. This chain links TRBV7-2 with TRBJ2-5; D may be TRBD2 (5 bases). Per germline, CDR1 SGHTA and CDR2 FQGNSA. Trimming pared 4 bases from V and 5 bases from J, leaving 17 bases between. CDR3 size: 15 residues. CDR3 sequence reads: CASSSRTLTGETQYF. The CDR3, as DNA: TGTGCCAGCAGCTCCCGGACCTTAACGGGGGAGACCCAGTACTTC.

This rearrangement joins TRBV5-1 to TRBJ2-3, with 8 bases aligning to TRBD2. The ends lost 3 bases at V and 5 bases at J; junction bases unmatched: 2. The CDR3 is made up of 13 amino acids. Per the germline V gene, CDR1 is SGHRS and CDR2 is YFSETQ. The CDR3 DNA is TGCGCCAGCAGCTGGCGGGGGGAAGATACGCAGTATTTT. It yields the protein CASSWRGEDTQYF. The full variable domain, its missing parts supplied by reference TRBV5-1 and TRBJ2-3, is KAGVTQTPRYLIKTRGQQVTLSCSPISGHRSVSWYQQTPGQGLQFLFEYFSETQRNKGNFPGRFSGRQFSNSRSEMNVSTLELGDSALYLCASSWRGEDTQYFGPGTRLTVL.

This clonotype occurred many times. The chain employs TRBV12-3 or TRBV12-4 and TRBJ2-1, with D tentatively TRBD2 (6 bases). The CDR3 loop spans 17 amino acids. Deletions cut 2 bases from V and 1 base from J, with 15 bases between. CDR3 in DNA: TGTGCCAGCAGTTTACTGGGACTCGACACATCCTACAATGAGCAGTTCTTC. Its protein is CASSLLGLDTSYNEQFF.

The chain couples TRBV7-8 to TRBJ2-7; TRBD2 matches at 7 bases. V trimming: 3 bases; J trimming: 2 bases; junction bases outside the gene matches: 7. Germline values: CDR1 SGHVS, CDR2 FQNEAQ. This CDR3 has 15 amino acids. The CDR3 here is CASSFDSGETYEQYF. CDR3 nucleotide sequence: TGTGCCAGCAGCTTTGACAGCGGGGAAACCTACGAGCAGTACTTC.

The V call is TRBV15, the J call TRBJ1-4; D not resolved. The germline V gene has CDR1 LNHNV and CDR2 YYDKDF (reference sequence). Trimming removed 0 bases from V and 6 bases from J, with 17 bases in between. The CDR3 covers 17 residues. The CDR3 DNA reads as TGTGCCACCAGCAGAGAGGCAAGACGCAACGTGGATGAAAAACTGTTTTTT. Encoded protein: CATSREARRNVDEKLFF.

This clonotype was observed a handful of times. V is TRBV20-1 and J is TRBJ2-5; D is unclear. Trimming cost V 6 bases and J 5 bases, with 19 bases left between them. The germline CDR1 and CDR2 sequences are DFQATT and SNEGSKA (reference sequence). This CDR3 contains 14 residues. CDR3 coding DNA: TGCAGTGCCTTTGGACGGACCGTTCCGGAGACCCAGTACTTC. Residues: CSAFGRTVPETQYF.

In this sample, this clonotype turned up a few times. The rearrangement uses TRBV7-6 and TRBJ2-1; D is unclear. Germline values: CDR1 SGHVS, CDR2 FNYEAQ. The CDR3 is 11 residues long. Trimming left V 4 bases short and J 8 bases short, with 6 bases between. In DNA, the CDR3 is TGTGCCAGCAGCTCGCGTTATGAGCAGTTCTTC. This gives the protein CASSSRYEQFF.

This clonotype has a count of ten or more. This chain connects TRBV7-2 to TRBJ2-3, with D possibly called TRBD1 or TRBD2 (5 bases each). From germline, CDR1 is SGHTA and CDR2 FQGNSA. CDR3 size: 14 residues. The V end lost 5 bases, the J end lost 3 bases, and 12 bases lay between the germline ends. The CDR3 region has the DNA TGTGCCAGCAGCCGGGGTTGGGGGACAGATACGCAGTATTTT. This codes for CASSRGWGTDTQYF.

A word on this clonotype: Germline and junction disagree at one end, which may indicate a read error. The chain employs TRBV2 and TRBJ2-2; D is unresolved. Per germline, CDR1 SNHLY and CDR2 FYNNEI. CDR3 length: 13 amino acids. CDR3 bases: TGTGCCAGTAGGACCGAGAACGCCGGGGAGCTGTTTTTT. It translates to CASRTENAGELFF.

The chain combines TRBV12-3 or TRBV12-4 with TRBJ1-1; D might be TRBD1 (6 bases). The CDR3 consists of 14 residues. Trimming took off 4 bases at V and 7 bases at J, with 16 bases between the two ends. CDR3 in DNA: TGTGCCAGCAGTTCTCAGGTGGGGGCCGGTGAAGCTTTCTTT. This sequence encodes CASSSQVGAGEAFF.

The table lists this clonotype with many counts. This chain uses TRBV7-2 with TRBJ2-2, with TRBD1 identical over 7 bases. With 3 bases clipped from V and 5 bases from J, the junction kept 3 bases outside the gene matches. Germline V gives CDR1 SGHTA, CDR2 FQGNSA. The CDR3 spans 14 residues. In nucleotides, the CDR3 is TGTGCCAGCAGCTTCAACAGGGGTACCGGGGAGCTGTTTTTT. Its protein is CASSFNRGTGELFF.

The chain combines TRBV7-2 with TRBJ2-1, with TRBD1 identical over 10 bases. CDR3 length equals 15 residues. CDR1 and CDR2 from the germline V gene are SGHTA and FQGNSA. V dropped 3 bases and J dropped 3; count of bases not matched to a gene: 2. DNA of the CDR3: TGTGCCAGCAGCTTTAGGACAGGGGGCTACAATGAGCAGTTCTTC. Its translation: CASSFRTGGYNEQFF.

In its sample, this clonotype was seen many times. The chain carries TRBV28 and TRBJ1-3; D call uncertain. The V end lost 2 bases, the J end lost 0 bases, and 11 bases lay between the germline ends. Germline values: CDR1 MDHEN, CDR2 SYDVKM. This CDR3 comprises 16 residues. The CDR3 DNA reads as TGTGCCAGCAGTTTAGATTTGAAGTCCTCTGGAAACACCATATATTTT. Protein product: CASSLDLKSSGNTIYF.

This clonotype was seen a few times. The chain recombines TRBV20-1 with TRBJ2-4; perhaps D is TRBD1 or TRBD2 (6 bases each). V dropped 5 bases and J dropped 0 bases, with 8 bases sitting between them. CDR3 length equals 13 residues. Germline-derived CDR1 and CDR2 are DFQATT and SNEGSKA (reference sequence). CDR3 protein: CSAGGLAKNIQYF. The CDR3 nucleotides are TGCAGTGCTGGGGGGCTAGCCAAAAACATTCAGTACTTC.